The 21 T cell receptor beta chains listed next were all sequenced from one sample in a study of blood T cell repertoires in COVID-19. The repertoire was sequenced with immunoSEQ multiplex PCR; TCRdb's copy has only in-frame clones and lacks some. The sample consists of about 130,000 clones, roughly 82% of them appearing once. The sequenced material came from peripheral blood. These receptors originate from a human donor in a cohort sampled during active COVID-19.

The chain employs TRBV4-1 and TRBJ2-6; D is unresolved. The CDR3 contains 14 residues. Germline V CDR1 and CDR2: MGHRA, YSYEKL. Trimming took off 4 bases at V and 0 bases at J, with 4 bases between the two ends. CDR3 in DNA: TGCGCCAGCAGCCTTCTCTCTGGGGCCAACGTCCTGACTTTC. Residues: CASSLLSGANVLTF.

The rearrangement joins TRBV6-5 to TRBJ2-3, with TRBD2 matching 7 bases. The CDR3 loop spans 13 amino acids. The J segment lost 5 bases and the V segment lost 2 bases, leaving 1 base of the junction unmatched. Germline V lookup: CDR1 MNHEY, CDR2 SVGAGI. In DNA form, the CDR3 reads TGTGCCAGCAGTTACGTAGCGGGAGATACGCAGTATTTT. Amino acid sequence: CASSYVAGDTQYF.

The count of this clone is one. The chain links TRBV10-3 to TRBJ1-1; D might be TRBD1 (6 bases). Trimming shortened V by 9 bases and J by 1 base, and 18 bases separated the two germline ends. The germline V gene encodes CDR1 ENHRY and CDR2 SYGVKD. The CDR3 has 15 residues. The CDR3 region has the DNA TGTGCCATTTCTTCAGGGGCCAGTGGGAACACTGAAGCTTTCTTT. This translates into CAISSGASGNTEAFF.

The J gene is TRBJ2-5, the V gene TRBV6-2 or TRBV6-3, with TRBD2 identical over 8 bases. Trimming at V came to 3 bases and at J to 5 bases, leaving 8 bases not matched to a gene. Germline lookup yields CDR1 MNHEY and CDR2 SVGEGT. This CDR3 comprises 15 residues. The CDR3 loop reads CASSYYGGRSETQYF. The CDR3 bases are TGTGCCAGCAGTTATTATGGCGGGAGGTCTGAGACCCAGTACTTC.

The genes are TRBV28 and TRBJ1-5, with TRBD1 matching over 10 bases. The CDR3 extends over 13 amino acids. Germline V gives CDR1 MDHEN, CDR2 SYDVKM. V shed 6 bases, J shed 6 bases, and the junction held 2 bases outside the gene matches. The CDR3 here is CASSWTGGQPQHF. CDR3 bases: TGTGCCAGCAGCTGGACAGGGGGTCAGCCCCAGCATTTT.

The chain carries TRBV7-6 and TRBJ2-1, with 12 nucleotides matching TRBD2. V lost 0 bases, J lost 9 bases, and 9 bases stayed unmatched. This CDR3 region has 17 residues. Germline V lookup: CDR1 SGHVS, CDR2 FNYEAQ. CDR3 in DNA: TGTGCCAGCAGCTTAGCGCTGGAGACTAGCGGGAGTCGTGAGCAGTTCTTC. It codes for CASSLALETSGSREQFF.

This clone was counted a few times. V usage is TRBV14 and J usage is TRBJ2-2; D perhaps matches TRBD2 (6 bases). This CDR3 comprises 14 residues. V was cut by 4 bases and J by 4 bases, with 10 bases left in between. CDR1 and CDR2 from the germline V gene are SGHDN and FVKESK. The CDR3, as DNA: TGTGCCAGCAGCCCCCGGAGGGCCACCGGGGAGCTGTTTTTT. This gives the protein CASSPRRATGELFF.

V and J are TRBV27 and TRBJ1-2, with 7 positions matching TRBD1. The CDR3 length is 14 residues. The germline V gene encodes CDR1 MNHEY and CDR2 SMNVEV (reference sequence). V shed 6 bases and J 2 bases; nucleotides not matched to a gene: 6. CDR3: CASRKATGNYGYTF. CDR3 nucleotides: TGTGCCAGCAGAAAAGCGACAGGGAACTATGGCTACACCTTC.

This chain links TRBV28 with TRBJ1-6; 7 positions match TRBD1. The CDR3 is 15 amino acids. V lost 4 bases to trimming and J lost 7 bases; unmatched junction nucleotides: 7. CDR1 and CDR2 (germline): MDHEN, SYDVKM. CDR3 residues: CASSSPTGWNSPLHF. CDR3 DNA: TGTGCCAGCAGTTCCCCGACAGGGTGGAATTCACCCCTCCACTTT.

V gene TRBV3-1 (or the pseudogene TRBV3-2) combines with J gene TRBJ1-5; D not resolved. CDR1 is LGHDT, CDR2 YNNKEL, per germline (reference sequence). V was pared by 1 base and J by 2 bases, with 6 bases between. This CDR3 is built from 14 residues. The CDR3 sequence is CASSQGGGNQPQHF. The CDR3 nucleotides read TGTGCCAGCAGCCAAGGTGGAGGCAATCAGCCCCAGCATTTT.

The genes are TRBV19 and TRBJ2-5, with 11 bases identical to TRBD2. The CDR3 has 15 amino acids. Trimming at V came to 5 bases and at J to 3 bases, leaving 5 bases not matched to a gene. Germline V gene lookup returns CDR1 LNHDA and CDR2 SQIVND (reference sequence). In DNA, the CDR3 is TGTGCCAGTAGTGGCGGGACTAGCGGTAAAGAGACCCAGTACTTC. Protein product: CASSGGTSGKETQYF.

V is TRBV4-3 and J is TRBJ2-1, with D perhaps matching TRBD1 (5 bases). Trimming cost V 1 base and J 0 bases, with 10 bases left between them. The CDR3 is made up of 16 amino acids. Germline CDR1 and CDR2: LGHNA and YSLEER. CDR3 residues: CASSQGQSSSYNEQFF. The CDR3 DNA reads as TGCGCCAGCAGCCAAGGACAGTCGAGCTCCTACAATGAGCAGTTCTTC.

The gene calls are TRBV28 and TRBJ1-3; no clear D gene. Germline assignment: CDR1 MDHEN and CDR2 SYDVKM. This CDR3 contains 12 residues. The germline V and J ends were trimmed by 9 bases and 2 bases, with 8 bases remaining between them. The CDR3 DNA is TGTGCCAGTAGAGTGGCTGGAAACACCATATATTTT. Residues: CASRVAGNTIYF.

The chain employs TRBV7-2 and TRBJ1-2; D may be TRBD1 (5 bases). Germline V gene data show CDR1 as SGHTA and CDR2 as FQGNSA. CDR3 size: 14 residues. Deletions cut 5 bases from V and 8 bases from J, with 18 bases between. The CDR3 loop reads CASSPSGGEQGYTF. CDR3 nucleotide sequence: TGTGCCAGCAGCCCATCGGGGGGTGAACAAGGCTACACCTTC.

This clone was counted between two and nine times. The chain recombines TRBV30 with TRBJ1-5; 8 nucleotides match TRBD1. Looked up from germline, CDR1 is GTSNPN and CDR2 is SVGIG (reference sequence). Losses at the gene ends were 1 base for V and 3 bases for J; bases not matched to a gene: 8. CDR3 length equals 16 residues. The CDR3 DNA reads TGTGCCTGGAGTGGGGAGACAGGGGCCTTCAATCAGCCCCAGCATTTT. Translating gives CAWSGETGAFNQPQHF.

This chain uses TRBV4-1 with TRBJ2-7, with TRBD2 identical over 9 bases. CDR1 MGHRA and CDR2 YSYEKL come from the germline V gene. J was trimmed by 2 bases and V by 0 bases; bases with no gene match: 2. This CDR3 contains 15 residues. The CDR3 coding sequence is TGCGCCAGCAGCCAAGAGCCTAGCGGGACCTACGAGCAGTACTTC. It encodes CASSQEPSGTYEQYF.

The chain recombines TRBV11-2 with TRBJ2-7, with D maybe TRBD1 (5 bases). The CDR3 loop spans 15 amino acids. Between the trimmed V and J ends, which lost 1 base and 0 bases, there was a span of 10 bases. The V gene's germline CDR1 is SGHAT and CDR2 FQNNGV. CDR3 sequence reads: CASSLGQLGSYEQYF. CDR3 DNA sequence: TGTGCCAGCAGCTTAGGACAGCTAGGCTCCTACGAGCAGTACTTC. Based on the CDR3 plus reference TRBV11-2 and TRBJ2-7, the full variable domain is EAGVAQSPRYKIIEKRQSVAFWCNPISGHATLYWYQQILGQGPKLLIQFQNNGVVDDSQLPKDRFSAERLKGVDSTLKIQPAKLEDSAVYLCASSLGQLGSYEQYFGPGTRLTVT.

This chain joins TRBV7-9 and TRBJ1-2, with 9 bases matching TRBD1. Trimming removed 5 bases from V and 4 bases from J; junction bases left unmatched: 8. Germline V gives CDR1 SEHNR, CDR2 FQNEAQ (reference sequence). CDR3 length: 15 amino acids. DNA of the CDR3: TGTGCCAGCAGCCCGCAGGGACAGGGATTCTATGGCTACACCTTC. Its translation is CASSPQGQGFYGYTF. Together with reference TRBV7-9 and TRBJ1-2, the CDR3 gives the full variable domain: DTGVSQNPRHKITKRGQNVTFRCDPISEHNRLYWYRQTLGQGPEFLTYFQNEAQLEKSRLLSDRFSAERPKGSFSTLEIQRTEQGDSAMYLCASSPQGQGFYGYTFGSGTRLTVV.

The chain links TRBV11-2 to TRBJ2-7, with unresolved D. This CDR3 is built from 11 residues. Germline V gene lookup returns CDR1 SGHAT and CDR2 FQNNGV. V dropped 3 bases and J dropped 5 bases, with 5 bases sitting between them. CDR3 in DNA: TGTGCCAGCAGCTTTTCGGACGAGCAGTACTTC. As protein: CASSFSDEQYF.

The chain is built from TRBV7-2 and TRBJ1-4; no reliable D call. CDR3 length: 14 amino acids. Germline V lookup: CDR1 SGHTA, CDR2 FQGNSA. Trimming took off 1 base at V and 0 bases at J, with 3 bases between the two ends. In nucleotides, the CDR3 is TGTGCCAGCAGCTTAGGGCCAACTAATGAAAAACTGTTTTTT. Its translation: CASSLGPTNEKLFF.

This chain links TRBV3-1 (or the pseudogene TRBV3-2) with TRBJ2-1, with 8 bases that match TRBD2. Per germline, CDR1 LGHDT and CDR2 YNNKEL (reference sequence). The CDR3 spans 14 residues. The V segment lost 2 bases and the J segment 8 bases; nucleotides outside the gene matches: 5. This chain's CDR3 is CASSQREGHYEQFF. CDR3 DNA: TGTGCCAGCAGCCAACGGGAGGGCCACTATGAGCAGTTCTTC.